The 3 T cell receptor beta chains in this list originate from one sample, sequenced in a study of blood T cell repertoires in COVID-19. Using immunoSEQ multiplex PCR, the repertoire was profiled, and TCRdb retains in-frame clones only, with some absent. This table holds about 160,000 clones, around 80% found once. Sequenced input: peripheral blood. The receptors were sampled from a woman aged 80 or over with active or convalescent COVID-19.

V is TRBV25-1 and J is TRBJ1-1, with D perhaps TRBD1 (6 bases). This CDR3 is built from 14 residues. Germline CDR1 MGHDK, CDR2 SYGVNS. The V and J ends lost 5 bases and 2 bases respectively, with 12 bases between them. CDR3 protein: CASSRLQGNTEAFF. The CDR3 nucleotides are TGTGCCAGCAGTCGGTTACAGGGTAACACTGAAGCTTTCTTT.

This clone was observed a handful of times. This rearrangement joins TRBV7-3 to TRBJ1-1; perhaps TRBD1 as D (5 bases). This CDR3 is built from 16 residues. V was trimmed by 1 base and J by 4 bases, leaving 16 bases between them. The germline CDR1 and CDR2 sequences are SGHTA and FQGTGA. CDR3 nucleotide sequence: TGTGCCAGCAGCTTAAGTAACCCGGTGGGGGGCACTGAAGCTTTCTTT. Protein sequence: CASSLSNPVGGTEAFF. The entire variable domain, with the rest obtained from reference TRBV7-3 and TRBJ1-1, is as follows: GAGVSQTPSNKVTEKGKYVELRCDPISGHTALYWYRQSLGQGPEFLIYFQGTGAADDSGLPNDRFFAVRPEGSVSTLKIQRTERGDSAVYLCASSLSNPVGGTEAFFGQGTRLTVV.

CDR3 DNA sequence: TGTGCCAGCAGCTCCGAGGGCGGGACAGGGGGCAGCGAGCAGTACTTC. Its protein is CASSSEGGTGGSEQYF. This sequence joins TRBV11-3 and TRBJ2-7; the match to TRBD1 covers 12 bases. Germline CDR1 SGHNT, CDR2 YENEEA. This CDR3 is 16 amino acids long. The V gene end was trimmed by 4 bases and the J gene end by 6 bases; junction bases not matched to a gene: 10.